The clone carrying this TCR beta chain has at least ten counts. Its specificity is not known. These data come from a study of molecular identifiers for immune sequencing clone quantification. With RNA at 10%, 30% or 50%, naive CD8 libraries came from roughly 20,000 to 1,000,000 sorted cells. Naive CD8 T cells were picked out by sorting for CD8+CD4-CCR7+CD45RA+. CDR1 and CDR2 (germline): SQVTM, ANQGSEA. This CDR3 has 11 residues. The ends were cut back, 4 bases at V and 3 bases at J, with 3 bases in the middle. General study results and limits: Whereas clones above 20 RNA copies held under 1% of naive-cell molecules, they held over 97% of effector molecules.

Each CDR3 protein is one row after TCRdb ran MiXCR on the PCR reads. The sample consists of more than 550,000 distinct CDR3 sequences, approximately 24% of them appearing once. The chain has TRBV29-1 and TRBJ2-2; no clear D. The TCR comes from a human donor in good health. Some libraries in this study had Jurkat cell RNA spiked in. The material sequenced was naive CD8+ T cells from blood, with Jurkat cell RNA spiked in. The subset denotes: FACS-sorted CD8+CD4-CCR7+CD45RA+ naive T cells. The CDR3 loop is CSVGDTGELFF. The CDR3, as DNA: TGCAGCGTTGGTGACACCGGGGAGCTGTTTTTT.